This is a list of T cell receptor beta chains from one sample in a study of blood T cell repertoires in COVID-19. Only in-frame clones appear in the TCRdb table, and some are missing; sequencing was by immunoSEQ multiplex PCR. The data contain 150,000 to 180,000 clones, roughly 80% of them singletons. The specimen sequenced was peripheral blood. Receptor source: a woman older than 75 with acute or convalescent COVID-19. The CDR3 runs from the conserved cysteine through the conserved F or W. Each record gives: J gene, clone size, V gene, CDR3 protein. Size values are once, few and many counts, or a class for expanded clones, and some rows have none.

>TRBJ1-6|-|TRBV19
CASSMGTFSPLHF
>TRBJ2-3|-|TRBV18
CASSSQAGGGTDTQYF
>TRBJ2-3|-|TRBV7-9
CATGRDSNTDTQYF
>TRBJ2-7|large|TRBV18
CASSPLSETSYEQYF
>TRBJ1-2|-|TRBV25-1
CASSVAGGGGNYGYTF
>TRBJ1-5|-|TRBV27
CASSFTANQPQHF
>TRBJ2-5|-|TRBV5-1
CASSSGASGAQETQYF
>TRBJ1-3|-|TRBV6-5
CASSPPGSSGNTIYF
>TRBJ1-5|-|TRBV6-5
CASRPDSSNQPQHF
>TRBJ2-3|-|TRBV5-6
CASSLGLASTDTQYF
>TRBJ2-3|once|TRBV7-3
CASSSVGGRGTDTQYF
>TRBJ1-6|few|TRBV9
CASSPQGQPGRSPLHF
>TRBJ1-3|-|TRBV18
CASSPEPGTGNTIYF
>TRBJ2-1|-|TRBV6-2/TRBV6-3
CASSYSVSDRGFF
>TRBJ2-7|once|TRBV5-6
CASSFQGYEQYF
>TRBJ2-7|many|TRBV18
CASSPPGQGAYEQYF
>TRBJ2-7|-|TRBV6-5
CASSTGPSSYEQYF
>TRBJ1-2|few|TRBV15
CATSRAGQGTNYGYTF
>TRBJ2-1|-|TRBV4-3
CASSQGDRGYNEQFF
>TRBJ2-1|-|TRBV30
CAWSKRGASYNEQFF
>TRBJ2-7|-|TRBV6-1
CASSYLGITYEQYF
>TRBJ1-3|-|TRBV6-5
CASFQAAGNTIYF
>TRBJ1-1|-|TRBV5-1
CASSLGGEGNTEAFF
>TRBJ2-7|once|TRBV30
CACWTGGVYEQYF
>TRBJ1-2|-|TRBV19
CASSLTGDGYTF
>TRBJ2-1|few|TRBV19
CASSIGEGRFF
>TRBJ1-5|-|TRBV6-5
CASRADSVNQPQHF
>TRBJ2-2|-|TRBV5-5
CASSRQGPTGELFF
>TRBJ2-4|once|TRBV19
CASKGTGAGRTKNIQYF
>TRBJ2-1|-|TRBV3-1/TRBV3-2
CASSPRDTKYNEQFF
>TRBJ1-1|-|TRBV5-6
CASSFFGEVAFF
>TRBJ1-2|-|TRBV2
CASSEQGGVYGYTF
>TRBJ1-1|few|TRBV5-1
CASNPGTTRAEAFF
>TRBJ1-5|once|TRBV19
CASSILFGRNSNQPQHF
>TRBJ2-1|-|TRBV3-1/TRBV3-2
CASSKGLAEVFF
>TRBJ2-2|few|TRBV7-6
CASSLGWTANTGELFF
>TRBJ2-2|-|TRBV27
CASSLRGGTKDTGELFF